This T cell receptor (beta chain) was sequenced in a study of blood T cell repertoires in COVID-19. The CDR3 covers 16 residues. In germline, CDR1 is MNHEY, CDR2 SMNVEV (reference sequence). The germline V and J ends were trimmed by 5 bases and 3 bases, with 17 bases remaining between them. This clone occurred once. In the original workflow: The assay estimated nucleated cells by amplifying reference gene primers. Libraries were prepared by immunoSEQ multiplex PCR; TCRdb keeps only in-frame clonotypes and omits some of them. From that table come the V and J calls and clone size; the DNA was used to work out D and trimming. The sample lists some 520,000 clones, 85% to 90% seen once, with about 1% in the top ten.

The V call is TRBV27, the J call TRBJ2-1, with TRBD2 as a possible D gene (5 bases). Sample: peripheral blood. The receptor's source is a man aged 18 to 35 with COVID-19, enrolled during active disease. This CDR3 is CASSPFTRAVYNEQFF. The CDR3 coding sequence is TGTGCCAGCAGTCCTTTTACTAGAGCAGTCTACAATGAGCAGTTCTTC.